A single sample is the source of the 17 T cell receptor beta chains below, sequenced in a study of shared clonotypes between healthy human individuals. Produced via immunoSEQ multiplex PCR; TCRdb's table is partial and in-frame only. In the table there are around 580,000 clones, more than 95% of which are singletons. CD45RO-negative cells were positively selected for CCR7, leaving out terminally differentiated effector memory CD45RA+ cells. The source material was naive CD8+ T cells sorted from blood. The receptors originated from a man aged 25 to 40 in good health.

The rearrangement joins TRBV2 to TRBJ1-4; D call uncertain. Per germline, CDR1 SNHLY and CDR2 FYNNEI. This CDR3 is built from 12 residues. V lost 6 bases, J lost 4 bases, and 6 bases lay in between. The CDR3 spells CASRGNNEKLFF. The CDR3 DNA reads as TGTGCCAGCAGGGGTAATAATGAAAAACTGTTTTTT.

The rearrangement joins TRBV27 to TRBJ2-1; D gene unclear. Trimming cost V 3 bases and J 3 bases, with 9 bases left between them. The germline V gene has CDR1 MNHEY and CDR2 SMNVEV (reference sequence). The CDR3 loop spans 14 amino acids. In nucleotides, the CDR3 is TGTGCCAGCAGTTTGAGTCCTATCTACAATGAGCAGTTCTTC. Amino acid sequence: CASSLSPIYNEQFF.

This clone was counted once. This chain links TRBV5-4 with TRBJ2-7; 9 bases are shared with TRBD1. The length of the CDR3 is 15 residues. Looked up from germline, CDR1 is SGHNT and CDR2 is YYREEE (reference sequence). After removal of 4 bases from V and 0 bases from J, the junction contained 5 bases not matched to a gene. The CDR3 nucleotides are TGTGCCAGCAGCGGAACAGGGGGCCTCTCCTACGAGCAGTACTTC. Its translation: CASSGTGGLSYEQYF.

Only one count was recorded for this clone. At one end, the junction sequence differs from germline, possibly due to a read error. This chain connects TRBV5-5 to TRBJ2-2, with D maybe TRBD2 (5 bases). Germline lookup yields CDR1 SGHKS and CDR2 YYEKEE (reference sequence). The CDR3 totals 13 residues. The CDR3 loop reads CASILGEPGELFF. The CDR3 nucleotides read TGTGCCAGCATCTTGGGAGAACCCGGGGAGCTGTTTTTT.

This clone was picked up one time. The rearrangement uses TRBV29-1 and TRBJ2-7; maybe TRBD2 (6 bases). Trimming removed 7 bases from V and 6 bases from J, with 19 bases in between. The germline gives CDR1 SQVTM, CDR2 ANQGSEA. CDR3 length: 13 residues. The CDR3 DNA is TGCAGCGCCATCCTAGCGTCCGCTTTCGAGCAGTACTTC. This translates into CSAILASAFEQYF.

The chain uses TRBV14 and TRBJ2-1; 8 bases line up with TRBD2. Looked up from germline, CDR1 is SGHDN and CDR2 is FVKESK. Trimming at V came to 4 bases and at J to 5 bases, leaving 7 bases not matched to a gene. The CDR3 loop spans 15 amino acids. Here the CDR3 reads CASSRTSGLHNEQFF. CDR3 sequence (DNA): TGTGCCAGCAGCCGTACTAGCGGTTTACACAATGAGCAGTTCTTC.

The rearrangement links TRBV4-1 to TRBJ2-1; no clear D. V gave up 1 base and J gave up 4 bases, with 8 bases separating them. The CDR3 spans 14 residues. The germline V gene encodes CDR1 MGHRA and CDR2 YSYEKL. The CDR3 protein is CASSQVGSYNEQFF. The CDR3 DNA is TGCGCCAGCAGCCAAGTCGGCAGTTACAATGAGCAGTTCTTC.

There are a few counts of this clone. The chain uses TRBV7-9 and TRBJ2-1; D not certain. This CDR3 is 11 amino acids long. V lost 0 bases and J 8 bases, leaving 2 bases between the germline ends. The V gene's germline CDR1 is SEHNR and CDR2 FQNEAQ (reference sequence). The CDR3 protein is CASSLAHEQFF. In DNA, the CDR3 is TGTGCCAGCAGCTTAGCACATGAGCAGTTCTTC. The full variable domain, completed using reference TRBV7-9 and TRBJ2-1, is DTGVSQNPRHKITKRGQNVTFRCDPISEHNRLYWYRQTLGQGPEFLTYFQNEAQLEKSRLLSDRFSAERPKGSFSTLEIQRTEQGDSAMYLCASSLAHEQFFGPGTRLTVL.

About this clone itself: This CDR3 is also generated by other DNA sequences in the sample. The V gene is TRBV27, the J gene TRBJ1-2, with D perhaps TRBD1 (6 bases). This CDR3 is built from 13 residues. Trimming removed 3 bases at V and 4 bases at J, with 9 bases between. CDR1 and CDR2 (germline): MNHEY, SMNVEV (reference sequence). The CDR3 DNA sequence: TGTGCCAGCAGTTTCGGACAGACCTATGGCTACACCTTC. It translates to CASSFGQTYGYTF.

The V and J genes are TRBV28 and TRBJ1-1; D is uncertain. Germline CDR1 and CDR2: MDHEN and SYDVKM. The CDR3 consists of 13 residues. Trimming took off 8 bases at V and 1 base at J, with 11 bases between the two ends. Here the CDR3 DNA reads TGTGCCAGCTCGATCGGAAGGAACACTGAAGCTTTCTTT. Encoded protein: CASSIGRNTEAFF.

The chain has TRBV4-1 and TRBJ1-2; TRBD1 agrees at 7 bases. CDR1 and CDR2 (germline): MGHRA, YSYEKL. V lost 3 bases and J lost 8; bases outside the gene matches: 6. The CDR3 runs 13 residues. The CDR3 is CASSHPGGRGYTF. Here the CDR3 DNA reads TGCGCCAGCAGCCACCCAGGGGGTAGGGGCTACACCTTC.

The chain recombines TRBV7-9 with TRBJ2-7; 7 bases are a match to TRBD1. The trim removed 4 bases at V and 6 bases at J, leaving 6 bases unmatched. There are 13 residues in the CDR3. CDR1 and CDR2 from the germline V gene are SEHNR and FQNEAQ (reference sequence). CDR3 nucleotide sequence: TGTGCCAGCAGCTGGGACAGTAGTCGCGAGCAGTACTTC. Translation: CASSWDSSREQYF.

The chain employs TRBV10-3 and TRBJ2-2, with 7 bases aligning to TRBD2. The V gene's germline CDR1 is ENHRY and CDR2 SYGVKD. This CDR3 has 17 amino acids. J was trimmed by 7 bases and V by 0 bases; bases with no gene match: 11. The DNA of the CDR3 is TGTGCCATCAGTGAGTCTGGGCTAGCGGCAAGAGGCGGGGAGCTGTTTTTT. It translates to CAISESGLAARGGELFF.

The chain uses TRBV20-1 and TRBJ2-1, with D hard to call. There are 11 residues in the CDR3. Trimming took 3 bases from V and 4 from J, leaving 4 bases between them. CDR1 DFQATT and CDR2 SNEGSKA come from the germline V gene (reference sequence). The CDR3 sequence is CSASRYNEQFF. CDR3 coding DNA: TGCAGTGCTAGTCGATACAATGAGCAGTTCTTC.

The rearrangement uses TRBV9 and TRBJ2-1, with TRBD2 as a possible D gene (5 bases). The CDR3 totals 16 residues. Germline lookup yields CDR1 SGDLS and CDR2 YYNGEE. The germline V and J ends were trimmed by 4 bases and 5 bases, with 19 bases remaining between them. CDR3 nucleotides: TGTGCCAGCAGCCCAAACCGCCGGGGTTTTAACAATGAGCAGTTCTTC. Translation: CASSPNRRGFNNEQFF.

V usage is TRBV10-2 and J usage is TRBJ2-5; the D is unclear. Trimming stripped 4 bases from V and 2 bases from J, with 14 bases between. The CDR3 runs 15 residues. Germline CDR1 reads WSHSY; CDR2 reads SAAADI. This chain's CDR3 is CASSGEANIQETQYF. In nucleotides, the CDR3 is TGCGCCAGCAGTGGTGAGGCAAACATACAAGAGACCCAGTACTTC.

The V call is TRBV5-4, the J call TRBJ2-3; D unclear. The V end lost 5 bases, the J end lost 1 base, and 11 bases lay between the germline ends. The germline V gene has CDR1 SGHNT and CDR2 YYREEE (reference sequence). This CDR3 is built from 14 residues. CDR3 nucleotide sequence: TGTGCCAGCAGGCCCGAGATTCGCACAGATACGCAGTATTTT. This translates into CASRPEIRTDTQYF.